These 5 T cell receptor beta chains were all obtained from the same sample, sequenced in a study of CD8 T cells in ankylosing spondylitis. Study-wide results and limits: It appeared that ankylosing spondylitis blood was characterized by a TCR beta motif of several highly homologous variants.

These receptors are not linked to any known antigen. TCRdb re-called the 5' RACE reads through MiXCR, storing one row per CDR3 protein. The sample has some 450,000 distinct CDR3 sequences, 17% seen once. The sequenced material came from blood, either unsorted or a sorted T cell fraction (not recorded which). Receptors were obtained from a male donor with ankylosing spondylitis.

This clonotype appeared many times. V and J are TRBV3-1 and TRBJ2-3, with TRBD1 matching 9 bases. In germline, CDR1 is LGHDT, CDR2 YNNKEL (reference sequence). Losses at the gene ends were 3 bases for V and 13 bases for J; bases not matched to a gene: 8. The CDR3 covers 13 residues. The CDR3 coding sequence is TGTGCCAGCAGCCAGCAACAGGGGGCTAGGGAGTATTTT. It yields the protein CASSQQQGAREYF.

This clonotype was picked up a small number of times. V and J are TRBV3-1 and TRBJ2-7, with 8 bases that match TRBD1. Germline-derived CDR1 and CDR2 are LGHDT and YNNKEL (reference sequence). This CDR3 has 14 amino acids. J gave up 5 bases and V 4 bases, and 7 bases lay outside the gene matches. CDR3: CASSPTGEFHEQYF. DNA for the CDR3: TGTGCCAGCAGCCCGACAGGGGAGTTCCACGAGCAGTACTTC.

The CDR3 DNA reads as TGTGCCAGCAGTTACTTCCAAGCGGGAGGTCTCAGCGAGACCCAGTACTTC. Translating gives CASSYFQAGGLSETQYF. The chain is built from TRBV6-5 and TRBJ2-5, with TRBD2 matching 9 bases. Trimming at V came to 1 base and at J to 5 bases, leaving 11 bases not matched to a gene. The CDR3 loop spans 17 amino acids. The germline gives CDR1 MNHEY, CDR2 SVGAGI.

The rearrangement uses TRBV5-1 and TRBJ2-1, with 10 bases lining up with TRBD2. The CDR3 is made up of 15 amino acids. From germline, CDR1 is SGHRS and CDR2 YFSETQ. V was pared by 0 bases and J by 8 bases, with 5 bases of the junction left unmatched. Written as DNA, the CDR3 is TGCGCCAGCAGCTTGGATCCTAGCGGGAGCTATGAGCAGTTCTTC. Its translation is CASSLDPSGSYEQFF.

This clonotype has just a few counts. J is TRBJ1-5 and V is TRBV2; 7 bases are a match to TRBD1. This CDR3 contains 14 residues. Looked up from germline, CDR1 is SNHLY and CDR2 is FYNNEI. The V segment lost 7 bases and the J segment 3 bases; nucleotides outside the gene matches: 6. The CDR3 DNA reads as TGTGCCAGCAACCCGGACAGGCACAATCAGCCCCAGCATTTT. Its translation is CASNPDRHNQPQHF. Variable domain in full (rest from reference TRBV2 and TRBJ1-5): EPEVTQTPSHQVTQMGQEVILRCVPISNHLYFYWYRQILGQKVEFLVSFYNNEISEKSEIFDDQFSVERPDGSNFTLKIRSTKLEDSAMYFCASNPDRHNQPQHFGDGTRLSIL.